This is a list of T cell receptor beta chains from one sample in a study of T cell responses to AZD1222 COVID-19 vaccine. Some clones are missing from TCRdb's copy, which holds only in-frame ones; the method was immunoSEQ multiplex PCR. This sample has fewer than 180,000 clones; around 90% occur once, and the top ten carry approximately 3.3%. The sample here was peripheral blood, taken 28 days after the second AZD1222 dose. The receptors derive from an adult who received the AZD1222 COVID-19 vaccine. Each CDR3 is given with its conserved first and last residue. A D gene is named only where the DNA matches it firmly. Rows give clone size only sometimes, using once, few, many, or a class for an expanded clone.

V: TRBV19; D: TRBD1; J: TRBJ2-7; size: once; CDR3: CASSVTGTTLYEQYF; DNA: TGTGCCAGTAGTGTGACAGGGACCACACTCTACGAGCAGTACTTC
V: TRBV11-3; D: .; J: TRBJ2-2; size: .; CDR3: CASSGLALNTGELFF; DNA: TGTGCCAGCAGCGGCCTAGCGCTCAACACCGGGGAGCTGTTTTTT
V: TRBV7-9; D: TRBD2; J: TRBJ2-1; size: .; CDR3: CASSLLRSGVYNEQFF; DNA: TGTGCCAGCAGCTTACTACGGAGCGGGGTCTACAATGAGCAGTTCTTC
V: TRBV19; D: TRBD1; J: TRBJ1-4; size: .; CDR3: CASSDGTGANEKLFF; DNA: TGTGCCAGTAGCGACGGGACAGGGGCTAATGAAAAACTGTTTTTT
V: TRBV4-3; D: TRBD2; J: TRBJ2-3; size: .; CDR3: CASSPWTSGDLGTQYF; DNA: TGCGCCAGCAGCCCATGGACTAGCGGGGACCTGGGCACGCAGTATTTT
V: TRBV24-1; D: .; J: TRBJ2-1; size: .; CDR3: CATSDPSGNEQFF; DNA: TGTGCCACCAGTGATCCATCGGGGAATGAGCAGTTCTTC
V: TRBV5-4; D: TRBD1; J: TRBJ1-6; size: .; CDR3: CASSPGQGASNSPLHF; DNA: TGTGCCAGCAGTCCGGGACAGGGGGCGTCCAATTCACCCCTCCACTTT
V: TRBV27; D: .; J: TRBJ2-5; size: .; CDR3: CASSRPGETQYF; DNA: TGTGCCAGCAGCCGCCCCGGAGAGACCCAGTACTTC
V: TRBV24-1; D: .; J: TRBJ2-1; size: .; CDR3: CATSSFLSYNEQFF; DNA: TGTGCCACCAGTAGCTTCCTCTCCTACAATGAGCAGTTCTTC
V: TRBV28; D: TRBD1; J: TRBJ2-1; size: .; CDR3: CASSSNRGLIYEQFF; DNA: TGTGCCAGCAGTTCGAACAGGGGGCTCATCTATGAGCAGTTCTTC
V: TRBV29-1; D: .; J: TRBJ2-3; size: .; CDR3: CSVRLQSTDTQYF; DNA: TGCAGCGTCCGATTACAGAGCACAGATACGCAGTATTTT
V: TRBV28; D: TRBD2; J: TRBJ2-7; size: .; CDR3: CASSTGTSGRRLVPYYEQYF; DNA: TGTGCCAGCAGCACCGGGACTAGCGGGAGGAGATTAGTCCCATACTACGAGCAGTACTTC
V: TRBV5-1; D: TRBD2; J: TRBJ2-6; size: .; CDR3: CASSLGGGSGANVLTF; DNA: TGCGCCAGCAGCTTGGGCGGGGGATCTGGGGCCAACGTCCTGACTTTC
V: TRBV6-5; D: TRBD1; J: TRBJ1-1; size: .; CDR3: CASSSGQGARAFF; DNA: TGTGCCAGCAGCTCGGGACAGGGGGCGAGAGCTTTCTTT
V: TRBV24-1; D: TRBD1; J: TRBJ1-1; size: .; CDR3: CATSLGQGTEAFF; DNA: TGTGCCACCAGTCTCGGACAGGGTACTGAAGCTTTCTTT
V: TRBV12-3/TRBV12-4; D: .; J: TRBJ2-3; size: once; CDR3: CASSIGEADTQYF; DNA: TGTGCCAGCAGCATAGGCGAGGCAGATACGCAGTATTTT
V: TRBV5-4; D: TRBD2; J: TRBJ2-2; size: .; CDR3: CASSLVRGEGTGELFF; DNA: TGTGCCAGCAGCTTGGTGCGGGGGGAGGGCACCGGGGAGCTGTTTTTT
V: TRBV5-1; D: .; J: TRBJ1-1; size: .; CDR3: CASSRGVTDTEAFF; DNA: TGCGCCAGCTCCCGGGGGGTCACGGACACTGAAGCTTTCTTT
V: TRBV2; D: TRBD1; J: TRBJ2-7; size: .; CDR3: CASSERTGSYEQYF; DNA: TGTGCCAGCAGTGAACGGACAGGATCCTACGAGCAGTACTTC
V: TRBV4-3; D: .; J: TRBJ1-2; size: .; CDR3: CASSPSSPGLGGYTF; DNA: TGCGCCAGCAGCCCCTCATCGCCGGGGCTCGGGGGCTACACCTTC
V: TRBV9; D: .; J: TRBJ2-1; size: .; CDR3: CASSVGYNEQFF; DNA: TGTGCCAGCAGCGTAGGCTACAATGAGCAGTTCTTC
V: TRBV11-3; D: .; J: TRBJ2-7; size: .; CDR3: CASSLGGRGYEQYF; DNA: TGTGCCAGCAGCTTAGGGGGACGGGGCTACGAGCAGTACTTC
V: TRBV5-6; D: TRBD1; J: TRBJ1-2; size: .; CDR3: CASSLGTGYGYTF; DNA: TGTGCCAGCAGCTTGGGGACAGGGTATGGCTACACCTTC
V: TRBV6-6; D: TRBD2; J: TRBJ2-7; size: few; CDR3: CASSYPTSGRSYEQYF; DNA: TGTGCCAGCAGTTACCCGACTAGCGGGAGGTCCTACGAGCAGTACTTC
V: TRBV19; D: .; J: TRBJ1-6; size: .; CDR3: CASSMAGSHYSPLHF; DNA: TGTGCCAGTAGTATGGCAGGATCCCACTACTCACCCCTCCACTTT
V: TRBV27; D: .; J: TRBJ2-6; size: .; CDR3: CASSNKGTGANVLTF; DNA: TGTGCCAGCAGTAATAAGGGAACTGGGGCCAACGTCCTGACTTTC
V: TRBV11-3; D: .; J: TRBJ2-5; size: .; CDR3: CASSSRTENQETQYF; DNA: TGTGCCAGCAGCTCTAGGACAGAGAACCAAGAGACCCAGTACTTC
V: TRBV27; D: .; J: TRBJ2-2; size: .; CDR3: CASSFLGQLTGELFF; DNA: TGTGCCAGCAGTTTCTTGGGCCAGTTGACCGGGGAGCTGTTTTTT
V: TRBV24-1; D: TRBD1; J: TRBJ1-1; size: once; CDR3: CATRDSTNTEAFF; DNA: TGTGCCACAAGGGACAGCACGAACACTGAAGCTTTCTTT
V: TRBV27; D: .; J: TRBJ1-5; size: .; CDR3: CASRGAGQPQHF; DNA: TGTGCCAGCAGGGGCGCGGGCCAGCCCCAGCATTTT
V: TRBV18; D: .; J: TRBJ1-1; size: few; CDR3: CASSPIEGVGTEAFF; DNA: TGTGCCAGCTCACCAATAGAGGGAGTGGGAACTGAAGCTTTCTTT
V: TRBV7-9; D: .; J: TRBJ1-1; size: .; CDR3: CASSSSAPTEAFF; DNA: TGTGCCAGCAGCTCATCGGCCCCCACTGAAGCTTTCTTT
V: TRBV5-4; D: .; J: TRBJ2-5; size: .; CDR3: CASSLAGGAETQYF; DNA: TGTGCCAGCAGCTTGGCTGGAGGGGCGGAGACCCAGTACTTC
V: TRBV7-9; D: .; J: TRBJ2-6; size: .; CDR3: CASSTGPGANVLTF; DNA: TGTGCCAGCAGCACAGGGCCTGGGGCCAACGTCCTGACTTTC
V: TRBV28; D: .; J: TRBJ1-5; size: .; CDR3: CASSAPTGGNQPQHF; DNA: TGTGCCAGCAGCGCCCCGACAGGTGGGAATCAGCCCCAGCATTTT
V: TRBV27; D: TRBD1; J: TRBJ1-6; size: .; CDR3: CASRTGDRRESPLHF; DNA: TGTGCCAGCAGGACCGGGGACAGGCGGGAGTCACCCCTCCACTTT
V: TRBV15; D: TRBD1; J: TRBJ2-5; size: few; CDR3: CATSRGGTVQETQYF; DNA: TGTGCCACCAGCAGAGGAGGGACAGTCCAAGAGACCCAGTACTTC
V: TRBV12-3/TRBV12-4; D: .; J: TRBJ2-7; size: .; CDR3: CASSGTDYEQYF; DNA: TGTGCCAGCAGTGGAACGGACTACGAGCAGTACTTC
V: TRBV2; D: .; J: TRBJ2-1; size: .; CDR3: CASSPMYTNNEQFF; DNA: TGTGCCAGCAGTCCTATGTACACTAACAATGAGCAGTTCTTC
V: TRBV5-1; D: .; J: TRBJ2-7; size: .; CDR3: CASSSDRKQEQYF; DNA: TGCGCCAGCAGCAGTGACCGGAAGCAGGAGCAGTACTTC
V: TRBV5-1; D: .; J: TRBJ1-2; size: .; CDR3: CASRTDSEGTVGYTF; DNA: TGCGCCAGCAGAACCGACTCGGAGGGAACGGTGGGCTACACCTTC
V: TRBV14; D: .; J: TRBJ1-2; size: .; CDR3: CASSHAPLQSSGGYGYTF; DNA: TGTGCCAGCAGCCACGCCCCCCTACAATCTTCGGGAGGTTATGGCTACACCTTC
V: TRBV12-5; D: .; J: TRBJ2-7; size: .; CDR3: CASGLSTTASYEQYF; DNA: TGTGCTAGTGGGCTATCGACGACGGCATCCTACGAGCAGTACTTC
V: TRBV3-1/TRBV3-2; D: .; J: TRBJ2-5; size: .; CDR3: CASSQDQETQYF; DNA: TGTGCCAGCAGCCAAGATCAGGAGACCCAGTACTTC
V: TRBV11-2; D: .; J: TRBJ1-2; size: .; CDR3: CASSLVDTDGYTF; DNA: TGTGCCAGCAGCTTAGTAGACACGGATGGCTACACCTTC
V: TRBV7-6; D: .; J: TRBJ1-3; size: .; CDR3: CASSLNPGSGVTIYF; DNA: TGTGCCAGCAGCTTAAACCCGGGATCCGGAGTCACCATATATTTT
V: TRBV5-4; D: .; J: TRBJ1-4; size: .; CDR3: CASSLLTGAGEKLFF; DNA: TGTGCCAGCAGCTTGCTGACGGGGGCTGGTGAAAAACTGTTTTTT
V: TRBV28; D: .; J: TRBJ2-7; size: .; CDR3: CASSLAYEQYF; DNA: TGTGCCAGCAGTCTAGCCTACGAGCAGTACTTC
V: TRBV6-7; D: TRBD2; J: TRBJ2-7; size: .; CDR3: CASSQGLAGDPISYEQYF; DNA: TGTGCCAGCAGCCAGGGACTAGCGGGAGACCCGATTTCCTACGAGCAGTACTTC
V: TRBV5-1; D: TRBD1; J: TRBJ1-1; size: .; CDR3: CASSSTTGQDTEAFF; DNA: TGCGCCAGCAGCTCGACGACAGGGCAGGACACTGAAGCTTTCTTT
V: TRBV5-1; D: .; J: TRBJ2-5; size: .; CDR3: CASSSLGTGGETQYF; DNA: TGCGCCAGCAGCTCTCTAGGGACGGGGGGCGAGACCCAGTACTTC
V: TRBV6-5; D: .; J: TRBJ2-6; size: .; CDR3: CASLEVSGANVLTF; DNA: TGTGCCAGCTTGGAAGTCTCCGGGGCCAACGTCCTGACTTTC
V: TRBV5-1; D: .; J: TRBJ2-7; size: .; CDR3: CASSSYPGAYEQYF; DNA: TGCGCCAGCAGCTCTTATCCGGGAGCGTACGAGCAGTACTTC
V: TRBV11-2; D: TRBD1; J: TRBJ1-1; size: .; CDR3: CASSLVRGPTEAFF; DNA: TGTGCCAGCAGCTTAGTAAGGGGGCCTACTGAAGCTTTCTTT
V: TRBV10-3; D: .; J: TRBJ2-7; size: .; CDR3: CAISEEEINQYF; DNA: TGTGCCATCAGTGAGGAAGAGATCAACCAGTACTTC
V: TRBV5-4; D: .; J: TRBJ1-4; size: .; CDR3: CASSLTGGSNEKLFF; DNA: TGTGCCAGCAGCCTAACCGGGGGGAGTAATGAAAAACTGTTTTTT
V: TRBV27; D: TRBD2; J: TRBJ2-1; size: .; CDR3: CASSSRTSGRGEQFF; DNA: TGTGCCAGCAGTTCCCGGACTAGCGGGAGGGGTGAGCAGTTCTTC
V: TRBV28; D: .; J: TRBJ1-3; size: .; CDR3: CASSRDRPPRNSGNTIYF; DNA: TGTGCCAGCAGTCGAGACAGGCCCCCGCGTAACTCTGGAAACACCATATATTTT
V: TRBV9; D: .; J: TRBJ2-2; size: .; CDR3: CASSVATTGHTGELFF; DNA: TGTGCCAGCAGCGTAGCTACTACAGGCCACACCGGGGAGCTGTTTTTT
V: TRBV29-1; D: TRBD1; J: TRBJ1-1; size: .; CDR3: CSAGTVNTEAFF; DNA: TGCAGCGCCGGGACAGTCAACACTGAAGCTTTCTTT